These T cell receptor beta chains were read from a single sample in a study of PD-1 blockade in mismatch repair-deficient tumors. The repertoire was sequenced with immunoSEQ multiplex PCR; TCRdb's copy has only in-frame clones and lacks some. The sample lists some 120,000 clones, about 90% occurring once. The starting material was peripheral blood, obtained 70 to 73 weeks after starting pembrolizumab. These receptors originate from an adult with mismatch repair-deficient cancer. Both conserved end residues are part of each CDR3. A D gene is named only where the DNA matches it firmly. The listing skips clone size in some rows; elsewhere it reads once, few, many or a size class.

clone size: .
D gene: .
V gene: TRBV6-1
J gene: TRBJ1-1
CDR3 length: 13
CDR3 protein: CAILFQPNTEAFF
CDR3 DNA: TGTGCCATACTTTTCCAACCTAACACTGAAGCTTTCTTT

clone size: .
D gene: .
V gene: TRBV5-1
J gene: TRBJ2-6
CDR3 length: 14
CDR3 protein: CASSDGSGANVLTF
CDR3 DNA: TGCGCCAGCAGCGACGGCTCTGGGGCCAACGTCCTGACTTTC

clone size: .
D gene: TRBD1
V gene: TRBV30
J gene: TRBJ1-1
CDR3 length: 15
CDR3 protein: CATGGQGAVRTEAFF
CDR3 DNA: TGTGCCACCGGGGGACAGGGGGCTGTAAGGACTGAAGCTTTCTTT

clone size: .
D gene: .
V gene: TRBV7-9
J gene: TRBJ2-7
CDR3 length: 14
CDR3 protein: CASSEDGSVYEQYF
CDR3 DNA: TGTGCCAGCAGTGAAGACGGATCCGTTTACGAGCAGTACTTC

clone size: .
D gene: .
V gene: TRBV7-9
J gene: TRBJ1-1
CDR3 length: 13
CDR3 protein: CASSLGGATEAFF
CDR3 DNA: TGTGCCAGCAGCTTAGGGGGTGCCACTGAAGCTTTCTTT

clone size: .
D gene: .
V gene: TRBV2
J gene: TRBJ2-7
CDR3 length: 15
CDR3 protein: CASSDGQLGTYEQYF
CDR3 DNA: TGTGCCAGCAGTGATGGTCAGTTGGGCACCTACGAGCAGTACTTC

clone size: .
D gene: TRBD2
V gene: TRBV18
J gene: TRBJ2-7
CDR3 length: 13
CDR3 protein: CASSPGREREQYF
CDR3 DNA: TGTGCCAGCTCACCTGGGAGGGAGAGAGAGCAGTACTTC

clone size: .
D gene: .
V gene: TRBV15
J gene: TRBJ2-1
CDR3 length: 16
CDR3 protein: CATSRDHARGYNEQFF
CDR3 DNA: TGTGCCACCAGCAGAGATCATGCTAGAGGTTACAATGAGCAGTTCTTC

clone size: .
D gene: .
V gene: TRBV13
J gene: TRBJ1-2
CDR3 length: 15
CDR3 protein: CASSPRGAPLLGYTF
CDR3 DNA: TGTGCCAGCAGCCCTCGAGGAGCCCCACTGCTTGGCTACACCTTC

clone size: .
D gene: TRBD1
V gene: TRBV7-2
J gene: TRBJ2-6
CDR3 length: 16
CDR3 protein: CASSWDREAGANVLTF
CDR3 DNA: TGTGCCAGCAGCTGGGACAGGGAAGCTGGGGCCAACGTCCTGACTTTC

clone size: .
D gene: TRBD1
V gene: TRBV4-1
J gene: TRBJ1-3
CDR3 length: 16
CDR3 protein: CASSHVRTGSGNTIYF
CDR3 DNA: TGCGCCAGCAGCCATGTTAGGACAGGGTCCGGAAACACCATATATTTT

clone size: .
D gene: .
V gene: TRBV4-3
J gene: TRBJ2-1
CDR3 length: 14
CDR3 protein: CASSSQTRPIEQFF
CDR3 DNA: TGCGCCAGCAGCTCGCAGACTAGACCCATCGAGCAGTTCTTC

clone size: .
D gene: .
V gene: TRBV19
J gene: TRBJ2-7
CDR3 length: 13
CDR3 protein: CASGWGNSYEQYF
CDR3 DNA: TGTGCCAGCGGATGGGGCAACTCCTACGAGCAGTACTTC

clone size: .
D gene: TRBD2
V gene: TRBV10-2
J gene: TRBJ2-5
CDR3 length: 13
CDR3 protein: CASSETSGETQYF
CDR3 DNA: TGCGCCAGCAGTGAGACTAGCGGGGAGACCCAGTACTTC

clone size: .
D gene: .
V gene: TRBV5-6
J gene: TRBJ1-1
CDR3 length: 12
CDR3 protein: CASSLASTEAFF
CDR3 DNA: TGTGCCAGCAGCTTGGCATCCACTGAAGCTTTCTTT

clone size: once
D gene: .
V gene: TRBV19
J gene: TRBJ1-2
CDR3 length: 13
CDR3 protein: CASSIDGVSGYTF
CDR3 DNA: TGTGCCAGTAGTATAGATGGGGTTTCGGGCTACACCTTC

clone size: .
D gene: .
V gene: TRBV9
J gene: TRBJ2-3
CDR3 length: 15
CDR3 protein: CASSDKGRSTDTQYF
CDR3 DNA: TGTGCCAGCAGCGACAAGGGAAGAAGCACAGATACGCAGTATTTT

clone size: .
D gene: .
V gene: TRBV2
J gene: TRBJ2-1
CDR3 length: 16
CDR3 protein: CASSELAPSSYNEQFF
CDR3 DNA: TGTGCCAGCAGTGAACTAGCGCCAAGCTCCTACAATGAGCAGTTCTTC

clone size: .
D gene: .
V gene: TRBV29-1
J gene: TRBJ2-1
CDR3 length: 11
CDR3 protein: CSVEEGGEQFF
CDR3 DNA: TGCAGCGTTGAAGAGGGGGGTGAGCAGTTCTTC

clone size: .
D gene: .
V gene: TRBV13
J gene: TRBJ2-1
CDR3 length: 15
CDR3 protein: CASRLRGSSYNEQFF
CDR3 DNA: TGTGCCAGCAGATTAAGGGGGAGCTCCTACAATGAGCAGTTCTTC

clone size: .
D gene: .
V gene: TRBV7-2
J gene: TRBJ1-1
CDR3 length: 13
CDR3 protein: CASSLGRHTEAFF
CDR3 DNA: TGTGCCAGCAGCTTAGGACGGCACACTGAAGCTTTCTTT

clone size: .
D gene: TRBD1
V gene: TRBV19
J gene: TRBJ1-5
CDR3 length: 16
CDR3 protein: CASSTSRTGRNQPQHF
CDR3 DNA: TGTGCCAGTAGTACCTCACGGACAGGGAGAAACCAGCCCCAGCATTTT

clone size: .
D gene: .
V gene: TRBV10-1
J gene: TRBJ2-3
CDR3 length: 15
CDR3 protein: CASSFGQGGADTQYF
CDR3 DNA: TGCGCCAGCAGTTTTGGACAGGGAGGGGCAGATACGCAGTATTTT